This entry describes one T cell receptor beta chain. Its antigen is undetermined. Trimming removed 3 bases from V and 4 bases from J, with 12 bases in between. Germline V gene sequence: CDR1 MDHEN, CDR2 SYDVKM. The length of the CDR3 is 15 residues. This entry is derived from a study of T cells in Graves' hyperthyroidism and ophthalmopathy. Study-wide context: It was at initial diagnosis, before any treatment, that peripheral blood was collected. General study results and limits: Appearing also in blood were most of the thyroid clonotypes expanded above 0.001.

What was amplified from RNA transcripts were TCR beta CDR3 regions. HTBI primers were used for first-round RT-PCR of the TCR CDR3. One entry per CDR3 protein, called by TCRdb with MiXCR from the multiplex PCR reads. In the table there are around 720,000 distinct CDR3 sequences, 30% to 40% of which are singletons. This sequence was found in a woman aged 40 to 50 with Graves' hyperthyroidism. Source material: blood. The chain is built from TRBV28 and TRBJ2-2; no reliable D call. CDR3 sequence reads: CASSLVGWGTGELFF. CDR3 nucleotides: TGTGCCAGCAGTTTGGTGGGCTGGGGCACCGGGGAGCTGTTTTTT.